The rows below give T cell receptor beta chains drawn from one sample of a study of cytomegalovirus exposure and HLA in healthy donors. Sequencing was performed with immunoSEQ multiplex PCR; in TCRdb, only in-frame clones are kept and a portion is missing. The table lists approximately 120,000 clones, roughly 82% of them singletons. Sequenced sample: PBMCs. Source of these receptors: a woman aged 40 to 50 in good health and CMV-seropositive. The conserved cysteine and the conserved F or W are not part of the CDR3 here.

V gene,J gene,CDR3 length,CDR3 protein
TRBV7-9,TRBJ2-1,14,ASSPTGLAGGNEQF
TRBV27,TRBJ2-1,11,ASSLGANVRQF
TRBV28,TRBJ1-1,11,ASSVDRVTEAF
TRBV6-5,TRBJ2-7,11,ASSGTGGREQY
TRBV19,TRBJ2-7,15,ASSKFGGLAGLYEQY
TRBV4-1,TRBJ2-7,12,ASSQEDSHYEQY
TRBV28,TRBJ2-5,13,ASSALGGRAETQY
TRBV29-1,TRBJ1-1,12,SGRTGGASSEAF
TRBV2,TRBJ2-7,14,ASSGTVGLEFYEQY
TRBV28,TRBJ2-1,14,ASSLSASGRAPEQF
TRBV27,TRBJ2-7,12,ASSLRRSSYEQY